This entry lists 17 T cell receptor beta chains sequenced from one sample in a study of neoadjuvant anti-PD-1 for oral cavity cancer (dated by TCRdb to 2020 to 2023). Libraries were made using the immunoSEQ multiplex PCR assay. Here the immuneACCESS table is served through TCRdb, limited to in-frame sequences with V and J called. Missing clones are a known gap in these copies; in checked studies unresolved V genes cover under half, and the rest lacks a known reason. Within this sample are 65,000 to 95,000 clones, with about 80% of them counted one time only. The ten largest clonotypes hold over 3% of the sample. This specimen's time point label, interpreted: before neoadjuvant nivolumab. Here the sequenced sample was PBMCs, taken before nivolumab (anti-PD-1) treatment. All receptors derive from a person aged 35 to 85 with oral cavity squamous cell carcinoma.

CDR3 bases: TGTGCCATCAGGCTAGGGGAGGGGGGGTACAATGAGCAGTTCTTC. Translated, it gives CAIRLGEGGYNEQFF. J is TRBJ2-1 and V is TRBV10-3, with D possibly being TRBD2 (7 bases). Germline V gene sequence: CDR1 ENHRY, CDR2 SYGVKD. Trimming removed 6 bases at V and 4 bases at J, with 16 bases between. The CDR3 extends over 15 amino acids.

This chain links TRBV5-4 with TRBJ1-2; 12 nucleotides line up with TRBD1. The V segment lost 0 bases and the J segment 5 bases; nucleotides outside the gene matches: 2. The CDR3 consists of 15 residues. Germline V gene data show CDR1 as SGHNT and CDR2 as YYREEE (reference sequence). CDR3 in amino acids: CASSLGDRGPYGYTF. The CDR3 DNA reads as TGTGCCAGCAGCTTGGGGGACAGGGGGCCTTATGGCTACACCTTC.

The rearrangement uses TRBV27 and TRBJ2-7; a weak D match, TRBD1 (5 bases). The V and J ends lost 5 bases and 2 bases respectively, with 13 bases between them. Germline CDR1 reads MNHEY; CDR2 reads SMNVEV (reference sequence). CDR3 length equals 14 residues. CDR3 DNA: TGTGCCAGCAGTACGACAGTTAGCCCCTACGAGCAGTACTTC. Amino acid sequence: CASSTTVSPYEQYF.

This clone showed up just a few times. This sequence joins TRBV5-1 and TRBJ1-1, with D tentatively TRBD1 (6 bases). The CDR3 loop spans 15 amino acids. The V and J ends lost 0 bases and 4 bases respectively, with 13 bases between them. CDR1 and CDR2 from the germline V gene are SGHRS and YFSETQ. CDR3 bases: TGCGCCAGCAGCTTGGCCCAGGGGTTGAGCACTGAAGCTTTCTTT. This sequence encodes CASSLAQGLSTEAFF.

The chain uses TRBV6-6 and TRBJ2-7; D is perhaps TRBD1 (5 bases). CDR1 is MNHNY and CDR2 is SVGAGI in the germline V gene (reference sequence). This CDR3 has 14 residues. Trimming removed 6 bases at V and 0 bases at J, with 12 bases between. This CDR3 reads CASSQTGGSYEQYF. The CDR3 region has the DNA TGTGCCAGCAGCCAAACAGGCGGCTCCTACGAGCAGTACTTC.

V is TRBV28 and J is TRBJ1-1, with D perhaps TRBD1 (5 bases). The germline V gene encodes CDR1 MDHEN and CDR2 SYDVKM. The V end lost 6 bases, the J end lost 6 bases, and 20 bases lay between the germline ends. This CDR3 comprises 15 residues. The CDR3 region is CASSPAGGREAEAFF. CDR3 coding DNA: TGTGCCAGCAGCCCGGCCGGGGGGAGGGAGGCTGAAGCTTTCTTT. Full variable domain (outside the CDR3, taken from reference TRBV28 and TRBJ1-1): DVKVTQSSRYLVKRTGEKVFLECVQDMDHENMFWYRQDPGLGLRLIYFSYDVKMKEKGDIPEGYSVSREKKERFSLILESASTNQTSMYLCASSPAGGREAEAFFGQGTRLTVV.

The chain links TRBV19 to TRBJ2-5; no definite D call. The V gene's germline CDR1 is LNHDA and CDR2 SQIVND (reference sequence). Deletions cut 4 bases from V and 6 bases from J, with 15 bases between. This CDR3 contains 14 residues. Here the CDR3 reads CASSSWVDGKTQYF. As DNA, the CDR3 is TGTGCCAGTAGTAGCTGGGTTGATGGGAAGACCCAGTACTTC. The variable domain in full, completed from reference TRBV19 and TRBJ2-5, reads DGGITQSPKYLFRKEGQNVTLSCEQNLNHDAMYWYRQDPGQGLRLIYYSQIVNDFQKGDIAEGYSVSREKKESFPLTVTSAQKNPTAFYLCASSSWVDGKTQYFGPGTRLLVL.

The chain uses TRBV19 and TRBJ2-7; D is ambiguous. The germline V gene has CDR1 LNHDA and CDR2 SQIVND (reference sequence). This CDR3 is 13 amino acids long. With 6 bases removed from V and 1 base from J, the gap between germline ends came to 10 bases. As DNA, the CDR3 is TGTGCCAGTAGAAAGACGGAGTCCTACGAGCAGTACTTC. Encoded protein: CASRKTESYEQYF.

The chain uses TRBV9 and TRBJ2-1; 7 bases are a match to TRBD2. Germline assignment: CDR1 SGDLS and CDR2 YYNGEE. The ends lost 0 bases at V and 2 bases at J; junction bases unmatched: 8. This CDR3 comprises 17 residues. The CDR3 DNA follows: TGTGCCAGCAGCGTAGCTCTGGCGGGAGCTCCCTACAATGAGCAGTTCTTC. This gives the protein CASSVALAGAPYNEQFF.

The chain recombines TRBV2 with TRBJ2-1; TRBD2 agrees at 9 bases. This CDR3 has 16 amino acids. The germline V gene has CDR1 SNHLY and CDR2 FYNNEI. The trim removed 6 bases at V and 0 bases at J, leaving 6 bases unmatched. Here the CDR3 reads CASRLLTSGSYNEQFF. The CDR3 DNA sequence: TGTGCCAGCAGACTCTTGACTAGCGGCTCCTACAATGAGCAGTTCTTC.

This clone was observed a single time. The chain couples TRBV6-6 to TRBJ2-7, with D unclear. The CDR3 extends over 13 amino acids. V lost 7 bases, J lost 3 bases, and 13 bases lay in between. Germline lookup yields CDR1 MNHNY and CDR2 SVGAGI (reference sequence). Here the CDR3 reads CASKPYINYEQYF. The DNA of the CDR3 is TGTGCCAGCAAACCGTACATAAACTACGAGCAGTACTTC.

This chain joins TRBV2 and TRBJ2-6; D not certain. Between the trimmed V and J ends, which lost 7 bases and 1 base, there was a span of 5 bases. The V gene's germline CDR1 is SNHLY and CDR2 FYNNEI. The CDR3 is 13 amino acids. The CDR3 is CASTESGANVLTF. CDR3 nucleotide sequence: TGTGCCAGCACGGAATCTGGGGCCAACGTCCTGACTTTC.

There are a few counts of this clone. This sequence joins TRBV2 and TRBJ1-1; D remains ambiguous. Looked up from germline, CDR1 is SNHLY and CDR2 is FYNNEI. V was cut by 8 bases and J by 4 bases, with 11 bases left in between. CDR3 length: 12 residues. The CDR3 reads CASGVIVTEAFF. DNA for the CDR3: TGTGCCAGCGGAGTCATAGTCACTGAAGCTTTCTTT.

CDR3 DNA sequence: TGTGCCTGGAGTGGGGGGAATGAGCAGTTCTTC. Translated: CAWSGGNEQFF. This chain joins TRBV30 and TRBJ2-1, with D tentatively TRBD1 or TRBD2 (5 bases each). The CDR3 covers 11 residues. Germline CDR1 is GTSNPN and CDR2 is SVGIG (reference sequence). V was pared by 1 base and J by 7 bases, with 5 bases between. Based on the CDR3 plus reference TRBV30 and TRBJ2-1, the full variable domain is SQTIHQWPATLVQPVGSPLSLECTVEGTSNPNLYWYRQAAGRGLQLLFYSVGIGQISSEVPQNLSASRPQDRQFILSSKKLLLSDSGFYLCAWSGGNEQFFGPGTRLTVL.

Details on this clone: Different DNA sequences within this sample yield the same CDR3. The chain uses TRBV6-5 and TRBJ2-3; a weak D match, TRBD1 (6 bases). CDR1 and CDR2 from the germline V gene are MNHEY and SVGAGI. The V and J ends lost 6 bases and 3 bases respectively, with 7 bases between them. CDR3 length: 12 residues. The DNA of the CDR3 is TGTGCCAGCAGGGGGACAACAGATACGCAGTATTTT. This encodes CASRGTTDTQYF.

This clone was found once. Written as DNA, the CDR3 is TGTGCCAGAAGCTCCTCGTACCTTTACAATGAGCAGTTCTTC. Its translation is CARSSSYLYNEQFF. J is TRBJ2-1 and V is TRBV5-3; D call uncertain. TRBV5-3 is recorded as an ORF, its role being uncertain. The CDR3 spans 14 residues. V was cut by 3 bases and J by 4 bases, with 11 bases left in between.

The V gene is TRBV27, the J gene TRBJ1-5; 10 nucleotides line up with TRBD1. The J segment lost 6 bases and the V segment lost 5 bases, leaving 1 base of the junction unmatched. The CDR3 loop spans 13 amino acids. CDR1 and CDR2 from the germline V gene are MNHEY and SMNVEV (reference sequence). CDR3 protein: CASSGTGVQPQHF. CDR3 in DNA: TGTGCCAGCAGTGGGACAGGGGTTCAGCCCCAGCATTTT.